A single sample gave rise to the 28 T cell receptor beta chains below, sequenced in a study of cytomegalovirus exposure and HLA in healthy donors. Use of 60 Vbeta and 13 Jbeta primers characterized the PCR. Method: immunoSEQ multiplex PCR; TCRdb's copy keeps in-frame clones and lacks some. The repertoire consists of over 150,000 clones, with around 84% occurring once and the leading ten covering roughly 5.3%. Sequencing was performed on PBMCs. The origin of the receptors is a woman between 35 and 50 years old in good health and CMV-seropositive.

This rearrangement joins TRBV28 to TRBJ2-1; D perhaps matches TRBD2 (6 bases). The CDR3 sequence is 16 residues long. V shed 1 base and J shed 0 bases, with 10 bases lying between them. The germline V gene has CDR1 MDHEN and CDR2 SYDVKM. CDR3 DNA sequence: TGTGCCAGCAGTTTATATAGCGGAAACTCCTACAATGAGCAGTTCTTC. This encodes CASSLYSGNSYNEQFF.

This rearrangement joins TRBV30 to TRBJ1-1; 7 nucleotides match TRBD1. Trimming removed 2 bases from V and 1 base from J; junction bases left unmatched: 4. The germline V gene encodes CDR1 GTSNPN and CDR2 SVGIG (reference sequence). The CDR3 totals 14 residues. The CDR3, as DNA: TGTGCCTGGAGTTCGAGGACAGGGAACACTGAAGCTTTCTTT. Its translation is CAWSSRTGNTEAFF.

The CDR3 DNA sequence: TGCGCCAGCAGCCAAGATTGGACAGGGTGGGGGGCCAACGTCCTGACTTTC. This codes for CASSQDWTGWGANVLTF. The chain uses TRBV4-1 and TRBJ2-6; 8 positions match TRBD1. The CDR3 has 17 amino acids. Germline trimming cut 0 bases from V and 4 bases from J; bases unmatched to any gene: 5. Per the germline V gene, CDR1 is MGHRA and CDR2 is YSYEKL.

This chain uses TRBV7-9 with TRBJ1-3; 8 bases are shared with TRBD1. The CDR3 loop spans 17 amino acids. The V gene's germline CDR1 is SEHNR and CDR2 FQNEAQ (reference sequence). Trimming at V came to 5 bases and at J to 3 bases, leaving 12 bases not matched to a gene. The CDR3 loop is CASSHGQGRRNGNTIYF. For the CDR3, the DNA is TGTGCCAGCAGCCACGGACAGGGACGGAGGAATGGAAACACCATATATTTT.

The gene calls are TRBV2 and TRBJ2-3; 13 bases are shared with TRBD2. The germline gives CDR1 SNHLY, CDR2 FYNNEI. This CDR3 has 15 amino acids. V lost 6 bases and J lost 1; bases outside the gene matches: 1. CDR3 sequence reads: CASRGTSGGTDTQYF. In DNA form, the CDR3 reads TGTGCCAGCAGGGGGACTAGCGGGGGCACAGATACGCAGTATTTT.

The chain uses TRBV16 and TRBJ2-7; no firm D call. V lost 7 bases, J lost 5 bases, and 18 bases lay in between. CDR3 size: 14 residues. Germline CDR1 reads KGHSY; CDR2 reads FQNENV. CDR3 DNA sequence: TGTGCCAGCACCCACCAATCAGGATCCGACGAGCAGTACTTC. Translated, it gives CASTHQSGSDEQYF.

The chain is built from TRBV5-1 and TRBJ1-2; tentative D call: TRBD1 (6 bases). CDR3 length: 15 amino acids. Germline lookup yields CDR1 SGHRS and CDR2 YFSETQ. V shed 5 bases and J shed 0 bases, with 14 bases lying between them. The CDR3 loop reads CASSDGQRANYGYTF. The CDR3, as DNA: TGCGCCAGCAGTGACGGACAGAGAGCTAACTATGGCTACACCTTC.

The chain has TRBV18 and TRBJ2-1, with D maybe TRBD2 (6 bases). Looked up from germline, CDR1 is KGHSH and CDR2 is LQKENI. The CDR3 consists of 15 residues. The V gene lost 9 bases and the J gene lost 6 bases, with 21 bases spanning the gap. This CDR3 reads CASYPEGRVTNEQFF. For the CDR3, the DNA is TGTGCCAGTTATCCGGAGGGAAGAGTCACCAATGAGCAGTTCTTC. The entire variable domain, with the rest obtained from reference TRBV18 and TRBJ2-1, is as follows: NAGVMQNPRHLVRRRGQEARLRCSPMKGHSHVYWYRQLPEEGLKFMVYLQKENIIDESGMPKERFSAEFPKEGPSILRIQQVVRGDSAAYFCASYPEGRVTNEQFFGPGTRLTVL.

The J gene is TRBJ2-2, the V gene TRBV29-1, with 7 bases fitting TRBD1. The V segment lost 3 bases and the J segment 13 bases; nucleotides outside the gene matches: 11. Germline CDR1 is SQVTM and CDR2 is ANQGSEA. The CDR3 length is 13 residues. The DNA for the CDR3 is TGCAGCGTTGAGGAGGTAAACAGGGGTCGGCTGTTTTTT. Its protein is CSVEEVNRGRLFF.

This clone was picked up one time. The chain combines TRBV5-8 with TRBJ1-5; possible D gene TRBD1, 6 bases. The germline V and J ends were trimmed by 3 bases and 2 bases, with 15 bases remaining between them. Germline CDR1 reads SGHTS; CDR2 reads YDEGEE. The CDR3 totals 16 residues. The CDR3 coding sequence is TGTGCCAGCAGCTGGGAGACAGGTCGGGGCAATCAGCCCCAGCATTTT. Protein sequence: CASSWETGRGNQPQHF.

The V call is TRBV7-8, the J call TRBJ2-5; TRBD2 might be the D (6 bases). V gave up 1 base and J gave up 4 bases, with 16 bases separating them. The CDR3 runs 16 residues. In germline, CDR1 is SGHVS, CDR2 FQNEAQ. The DNA for the CDR3 is TGTGCCAGCAGCTTAGACGCGGACTACCAGAGAGAGACCCAGTACTTC. It translates to CASSLDADYQRETQYF.

The chain is built from TRBV7-2 and TRBJ1-1; perhaps TRBD1 as D (5 bases). This CDR3 is built from 16 residues. Germline CDR1 SGHTA, CDR2 FQGNSA. The V end was cut by 3 bases, the J end by 4 bases, with 18 bases between. The CDR3 here is CASSFGSGPSGTEAFF. CDR3 DNA sequence: TGTGCCAGCAGCTTCGGTTCAGGGCCCTCGGGCACTGAAGCTTTCTTT.

This clone showed up just once. The chain joins TRBV13 to TRBJ2-3, with D possibly TRBD2 on 6 matching bases. CDR3 length equals 14 residues. With 3 bases removed from V and 1 base from J, the gap between germline ends came to 8 bases. Germline loops: CDR1 PRHDT, CDR2 FYEKMQ (reference sequence). CDR3 amino acids: CASSFGGGTDTQYF. CDR3 nucleotide sequence: TGTGCCAGCAGCTTCGGCGGGGGCACAGATACGCAGTATTTT.

This clone was observed a few times. The chain has TRBV27 and TRBJ2-2, with a possible D match to TRBD2 (5 bases). Between the trimmed V and J ends, which lost 3 bases and 4 bases, there was a span of 12 bases. CDR3 length: 15 residues. Germline V CDR1 and CDR2: MNHEY, SMNVEV (reference sequence). The CDR3 DNA sequence: TGTGCCAGCAGTTTCAGGCAGGCGGGCACCGGGGAGCTGTTTTTT. Its protein product is CASSFRQAGTGELFF.

The chain combines TRBV11-2 with TRBJ2-7; D is perhaps TRBD2 (6 bases). This CDR3 has 13 residues. Germline CDR1 is SGHAT and CDR2 is FQNNGV. Trimming stripped 3 bases from V and 2 bases from J, with 8 bases between. The CDR3 DNA sequence: TGTGCCAGCAGCTTTAGACTAGCCTACGAGCAGTACTTC. Residues: CASSFRLAYEQYF.

This clone appeared a few times. J is TRBJ1-2 and V is TRBV6-6; no clear D gene. Trimming cost V 3 bases and J 7 bases, with 18 bases left between them. Germline V CDR1 and CDR2: MNHNY, SVGAGI (reference sequence). This CDR3 region has 15 residues. The CDR3 sequence is CASSYGPRVAGGYTF. The CDR3 DNA follows: TGTGCCAGCAGTTATGGCCCCCGGGTGGCTGGTGGCTACACCTTC.

The V gene is TRBV7-9, the J gene TRBJ1-2; TRBD1 matches 9 bases. The V segment lost 5 bases and the J segment 2 bases; nucleotides outside the gene matches: 6. The germline V gene has CDR1 SEHNR and CDR2 FQNEAQ (reference sequence). This CDR3 contains 15 residues. The DNA for the CDR3 is TGTGCCAGCAGCCCAAAGGACAGGGGAAACTATGGCTACACCTTC. It specifies CASSPKDRGNYGYTF.

This clone occurred once. This sequence joins TRBV10-1 and TRBJ2-7; 13 nucleotides align to TRBD2. CDR3 length equals 16 residues. Germline V CDR1 and CDR2: WNHNN, SYGVQD (reference sequence). V lost 2 bases and J lost 6; bases outside the gene matches: 7. In DNA, the CDR3 is TGCGCCAGCAGTGAGACGGGACTAGCGGGACCTTCCGAGCAGTACTTC. It encodes CASSETGLAGPSEQYF.

CDR3 nucleotides: TGCGCCAGCAGTGCGGGGCCGGGACTAGGCACAGATACGCAGTATTTT. Translation gives CASSAGPGLGTDTQYF. This chain links TRBV10-1 with TRBJ2-3; TRBD2 matches 8 bases. V lost 4 bases and J lost 1; bases outside the gene matches: 7. The CDR3 is 16 amino acids. Germline V gives CDR1 WNHNN, CDR2 SYGVQD (reference sequence).

The gene calls are TRBV4-1 and TRBJ1-4; weak D call: TRBD1 (6 bases). Germline V lookup: CDR1 MGHRA, CDR2 YSYEKL. This CDR3 is 14 amino acids long. V dropped 5 bases and J dropped 4 bases, with 11 bases sitting between them. The CDR3: CASSWTADNEKLFF. CDR3 sequence (DNA): TGCGCCAGCAGCTGGACAGCAGATAATGAAAAACTGTTTTTT.

This clone was seen just once. The genes are TRBV19 and TRBJ2-5; 10 nucleotides line up with TRBD1. Germline CDR1 reads LNHDA; CDR2 reads SQIVND (reference sequence). The V segment lost 6 bases and the J segment 2 bases; nucleotides outside the gene matches: 6. The CDR3 is made up of 15 amino acids. CDR3 residues: CASSRDRGGQETQYF. The CDR3, as DNA: TGTGCCAGTAGCCGGGACAGGGGCGGGCAAGAGACCCAGTACTTC.

The chain uses TRBV11-2 and TRBJ2-1; 8 bases match TRBD2. The CDR3 is 17 residues long. The V segment lost 4 bases and the J segment 5 bases; nucleotides outside the gene matches: 13. Germline V gives CDR1 SGHAT, CDR2 FQNNGV. The CDR3 is CASSSVPPGLADNEQFF. As DNA, the CDR3 is TGTGCCAGCAGCTCGGTCCCCCCAGGACTAGCCGACAATGAGCAGTTCTTC.

This clone was detected only once. This chain links TRBV2 with TRBJ2-7; D unclear. Germline V lookup: CDR1 SNHLY, CDR2 FYNNEI. The V gene lost 5 bases and the J gene lost 1 base, with 9 bases spanning the gap. This CDR3 has 13 amino acids. The CDR3 region is CASSLYSSYEQYF. CDR3 sequence (DNA): TGTGCCAGCAGTCTTTATTCTTCCTACGAGCAGTACTTC.

This CDR3 reads CASSLVLAGEETQYF. The CDR3 DNA sequence: TGTGCCAGCAGCTTAGTTCTAGCGGGAGAAGAGACCCAGTACTTC. The chain is built from TRBV7-9 and TRBJ2-5; TRBD2 agrees at 10 bases. Germline lookup yields CDR1 SEHNR and CDR2 FQNEAQ (reference sequence). V shed 1 base, J shed 3 bases, and the junction held 2 bases outside the gene matches. The CDR3 length is 15 residues. Looking up the rest from reference TRBV7-9 and TRBJ2-5 gives the full variable domain: DTGVSQNPRHKITKRGQNVTFRCDPISEHNRLYWYRQTLGQGPEFLTYFQNEAQLEKSRLLSDRFSAERPKGSFSTLEIQRTEQGDSAMYLCASSLVLAGEETQYFGPGTRLLVL.

The V call is TRBV28, the J call TRBJ2-3, with 10 bases lining up with TRBD2. The CDR3 runs to 16 residues. Germline V lookup: CDR1 MDHEN, CDR2 SYDVKM. The J segment lost 3 bases and the V segment lost 7 bases, leaving 10 bases of the junction unmatched. CDR3 sequence reads: CASTLASGSNTDTQYF. In DNA, the CDR3 is TGTGCCAGCACCTTAGCTAGCGGGAGTAATACAGATACGCAGTATTTT.

This clone came up a few times. V gene TRBV7-9 combines with J gene TRBJ1-2; 7 nucleotides line up with TRBD1. The CDR3 contains 16 residues. The ends lost 5 bases at V and 3 bases at J; junction bases unmatched: 12. Germline values: CDR1 SEHNR, CDR2 FQNEAQ (reference sequence). The CDR3 coding sequence is TGTGCCAGCAGCCCAATGGACAGGCTGCAGGACTATGGCTACACCTTC. Translated, it gives CASSPMDRLQDYGYTF. Filled out from reference TRBV7-9 and TRBJ1-2, the complete variable domain reads DTGVSQNPRHKITKRGQNVTFRCDPISEHNRLYWYRQTLGQGPEFLTYFQNEAQLEKSRLLSDRFSAERPKGSFSTLEIQRTEQGDSAMYLCASSPMDRLQDYGYTFGSGTRLTVV.

CDR3 nucleotide sequence: TGCAGTGAACAGACCAATTCACCCCTCCACTTT. Translation: CSEQTNSPLHF. V is TRBV20-1 and J is TRBJ1-6; no reliable D call. Trimming shortened V by 7 bases and J by 7 bases, and 8 bases separated the two germline ends. The length of the CDR3 is 11 residues. Germline V CDR1 and CDR2: DFQATT, SNEGSKA (reference sequence).

CDR3: CASSKRLAGDNEQFF. The CDR3 DNA reads TGCGCCAGCAGCAAAAGACTAGCGGGGGACAATGAGCAGTTCTTC. This sequence joins TRBV5-1 and TRBJ2-1, with TRBD2 identical over 12 bases. This CDR3 is built from 15 residues. Germline CDR1 is SGHRS and CDR2 is YFSETQ. The trim removed 4 bases at V and 5 bases at J, leaving 4 bases unmatched.